The 8 T cell receptor beta chains listed next were all sequenced from one sample in a study of blood T cells in healthy people across ages. The authors ran a second PCR of roughly 6 to 12 cycles using a sample-barcoded 5' primer and a J-beta primer mix. TCRdb independently ran MiXCR on the 5' RACE reads; one entry per CDR3 protein. Among about 1.4 million distinct CDR3 sequences listed, approximately 59% were seen once. The sequenced sample consisted of blood. The source of these receptors is a man aged 18 to 29 in good health.

The chain combines TRBV5-5 with TRBJ1-1; 10 bases are shared with TRBD1. In germline, CDR1 is SGHKS, CDR2 YYEKEE (reference sequence). This CDR3 comprises 16 residues. The J segment lost 0 bases and the V segment lost 3 bases, leaving 5 bases of the junction unmatched. The CDR3 DNA reads as TGTGCCAGCAGCTCCGGGACAGGGGCAATGAACACTGAAGCTTTCTTT. It is translated as CASSSGTGAMNTEAFF.

CDR3 DNA sequence: TGCGCCAGCAGCTTGGGAGTTGGCGGGGGGGCGAAGAATGAGCAGTTCTTC. Translated: CASSLGVGGGAKNEQFF. The chain employs TRBV5-1 and TRBJ2-1; 9 bases are shared with TRBD2. Trimming cost V 0 bases and J 7 bases; bases outside gene matches: 11. Germline V gene lookup returns CDR1 SGHRS and CDR2 YFSETQ. The CDR3 length is 17 residues.

The chain has TRBV7-2 and TRBJ2-7; the D call may be TRBD1 or TRBD2 (5 bases each). Germline CDR1 and CDR2: SGHTA and FQGNSA. Trimming stripped 2 bases from V and 8 bases from J, with 10 bases between. CDR3 size: 12 residues. The DNA for the CDR3 is TGTGCCAGCAGCTTATTCGGGACCCAGCAGTACTTC. Translation gives CASSLFGTQQYF. The variable domain in full, completed from reference TRBV7-2 and TRBJ2-7, reads GAGVSQSPSNKVTEKGKDVELRCDPISGHTALYWYRQSLGQGLEFLIYFQGNSAPDKSGLPSDRFSAERTGGSVSTLTIQRTQQEDSAVYLCASSLFGTQQYFGPGTRLTVT.

This clonotype has a single count. This sequence joins TRBV13 and TRBJ1-5, with D tentatively TRBD1 (6 bases). Germline lookup yields CDR1 PRHDT and CDR2 FYEKMQ (reference sequence). CDR3 length: 22 amino acids. V lost 4 bases and J lost 0, with 31 bases in between. The CDR3 is CASSYYGKRSLTGSGSNQPQHF. CDR3 nucleotides: TGTGCCAGCAGCTACTACGGAAAGAGGAGTTTGACAGGATCGGGTAGCAATCAGCCCCAGCATTTT.

The chain joins TRBV20-1 to TRBJ2-5; D assignment may be TRBD1 or TRBD2 (5 bases each). CDR1 DFQATT and CDR2 SNEGSKA come from the germline V gene (reference sequence). With 6 bases removed from V and 4 bases from J, the gap between germline ends came to 18 bases. This CDR3 has 14 residues. As DNA, the CDR3 is TGCAGTGCAACCGGGACCACCGTTGTAGAGACCCAGTACTTC. It encodes CSATGTTVVETQYF.

The gene calls are TRBV20-1 and TRBJ2-3; D possibly matches TRBD1 or TRBD2 (6 bases each). Germline V lookup: CDR1 DFQATT, CDR2 SNEGSKA (reference sequence). The CDR3 runs 14 residues. Trimming took 3 bases from V and 3 from J, leaving 13 bases between them. For the CDR3, the DNA is TGCAGTGCTAGCGGGGGCCTGAGTACAGATACGCAGTATTTT. This codes for CSASGGLSTDTQYF.

The chain has TRBV27 and TRBJ2-7; 9 bases agree with TRBD2. Losses at the gene ends were 7 bases for V and 2 bases for J; bases not matched to a gene: 6. The CDR3 is 14 residues long. Per germline, CDR1 MNHEY and CDR2 SMNVEV (reference sequence). CDR3 coding DNA: TGTGCCAGCACGAAGATAGCGGGGGCCTACGAGCAGTACTTC. Its protein is CASTKIAGAYEQYF.

This chain joins TRBV20-1 and TRBJ2-5, with D hard to call. V lost 3 bases to trimming and J lost 1 base, with 6 bases between them. The CDR3 covers 12 residues. The germline gives CDR1 DFQATT, CDR2 SNEGSKA (reference sequence). The chain's CDR3 is CSASPIQETQYF. CDR3 DNA sequence: TGCAGTGCTAGCCCGATCCAAGAGACCCAGTACTTC.